This T cell receptor beta chain stems from a study of blood T cell repertoires in COVID-19. Whole-study context: The United States, Italy and Spain were the sources of the acute and convalescent COVID-19 samples. T cells, B-cell-depleted T cells, or PBMCs provided the cDNA or gDNA that served as material.

Authors' analysis steps: Amplification with reference gene primers provided the estimates of nucleated cell counts. Generated by immunoSEQ multiplex PCR, the TCRdb table keeps only in-frame clones and is missing some. The V and J calls and clone size come from that table; D and trimming were worked out from the DNA. The table shows a few hundred thousand clones, with around four fifths occurring only once. Per germline, CDR1 SGDLS and CDR2 YYNGEE. This CDR3 contains 15 residues. Trimming cost V 4 bases and J 3 bases; bases outside gene matches: 6. The clonotype was recovered from a man younger than 40 who had recovered from COVID-19. The chain links TRBV9 to TRBJ1-4; 7 bases fit TRBD1. The sample taken for sequencing was peripheral blood. The CDR3 spells CASSPGTVPNEKLFF. DNA for the CDR3: TGTGCCAGCAGCCCAGGGACAGTGCCTAATGAAAAACTGTTTTTT. The whole variable domain, remainder taken from reference TRBV9 and TRBJ1-4, is DSGVTQTPKHLITATGQRVTLRCSPRSGDLSVYWYQQSLDQGLQFLIQYYNGEERAKGNILERFSAQQFPDLHSELNLSSLELGDSALYFCASSPGTVPNEKLFFGSGTQLSVL.